A single sample is the source of the 18 T cell receptor beta chains below, sequenced in a study of CD8 T cells in Susac syndrome. A quantity of roughly 0.5 to 1 ug RNA underwent reverse transcription using random hexamers. TCRdb re-called the immunoSEQ multiplex PCR reads through MiXCR, storing one row per CDR3 protein. The table shows 150,000 or so distinct CDR3 sequences, with less than 97% occurring only once. Sequencing was performed on CD8+ T cells from PBMCs. The receptors were sampled from a human donor with multiple sclerosis.

The rearrangement joins TRBV6-4 to TRBJ2-1; 13 bases align to TRBD2. CDR1 MRHNA and CDR2 SNTAGT come from the germline V gene. This CDR3 comprises 15 residues. V shed 5 bases and J 7 bases; nucleotides not matched to a gene: 5. As DNA, the CDR3 is TGTGCCAGCAGTACCGGACTAGCGGGGGTTAATGAGCAGTTCTTC. Amino acids: CASSTGLAGVNEQFF.

This rearrangement joins TRBV27 to TRBJ1-5, with a tentative D call TRBD1 (5 bases). The V gene's germline CDR1 is MNHEY and CDR2 SMNVEV (reference sequence). The V and J ends lost 2 bases and 5 bases respectively, with 10 bases between them. The CDR3 length is 14 residues. As DNA, the CDR3 is TGTGCCAGCAGTTTACGAGGAGGGGATCAGCCCCAGCATTTT. Translating it yields CASSLRGGDQPQHF.

V and J are TRBV9 and TRBJ1-1; D uncertain. The ends were cut back, 3 bases at V and 1 base at J, with 13 bases in the middle. Per germline, CDR1 SGDLS and CDR2 YYNGEE. The CDR3 spans 15 residues. The CDR3 here is CASSESRESNTEAFF. The DNA of the CDR3 is TGTGCCAGCAGCGAATCCAGAGAGTCGAACACTGAAGCTTTCTTT.

The chain is built from TRBV19 and TRBJ2-2, with TRBD2 as a possible D gene (5 bases). The CDR3 has 15 residues. The germline V and J ends were trimmed by 8 bases and 7 bases, with 20 bases remaining between them. Germline V gene lookup returns CDR1 LNHDA and CDR2 SQIVND (reference sequence). This chain's CDR3 is CASEGPGPRIGELFF. The CDR3 bases are TGTGCCAGTGAGGGCCCGGGCCCGAGGATCGGGGAGCTGTTTTTT.

The V gene is TRBV9, the J gene TRBJ2-2; TRBD2 might be the D (5 bases). The CDR3 covers 12 residues. The germline CDR1 and CDR2 sequences are SGDLS and YYNGEE. V lost 7 bases and J lost 5, with 9 bases in between. The DNA for the CDR3 is TGTGCCAGCGGAGGTGGAACCGGGGAGCTGTTTTTT. This encodes CASGGGTGELFF.

This sequence joins TRBV30 and TRBJ2-3; 8 nucleotides line up with TRBD1. This CDR3 region has 15 residues. The junction had 11 bases not matched to a gene; V was cut back by 2 bases and J by 7 bases. Germline assignment: CDR1 GTSNPN and CDR2 SVGIG (reference sequence). The DNA for the CDR3 is TGTGCCTGGAGTCCGACAGGGGCGTTTACGAATACGCAGTATTTT. Its translation is CAWSPTGAFTNTQYF.

This clonotype has a single count. The J gene is TRBJ1-4, the V gene TRBV20-1; D ambiguous. The CDR3 runs to 15 residues. The V end lost 4 bases, the J end lost 8 bases, and 20 bases lay between the germline ends. Germline assignment: CDR1 DFQATT and CDR2 SNEGSKA (reference sequence). The CDR3 sequence: CSATRVGSSEEKLFF. CDR3 coding DNA: TGCAGTGCTACCCGAGTTGGATCCTCGGAGGAAAAACTGTTTTTT.

The V and J genes are TRBV7-8 and TRBJ2-5; D gene uncertain. The CDR3 loop spans 17 amino acids. Trimming stripped 1 base from V and 4 bases from J, with 19 bases between. The germline V gene encodes CDR1 SGHVS and CDR2 FQNEAQ. The CDR3 DNA follows: TGTGCCAGCAGCTTAGAAACCGCGAGCCGGATCGGAGAGACCCAGTACTTC. Amino acid sequence: CASSLETASRIGETQYF.

The V gene is TRBV27, the J gene TRBJ2-1; 8 positions agree with TRBD1. This CDR3 spans 15 amino acids. Trimming removed 5 bases from V and 3 bases from J; junction bases left unmatched: 6. Germline-derived CDR1 and CDR2 are MNHEY and SMNVEV (reference sequence). The CDR3 sequence: CASSPRQGYYNEQFF. The CDR3 nucleotides are TGTGCCAGCAGTCCTCGACAGGGGTACTACAATGAGCAGTTCTTC.

The chain combines TRBV19 with TRBJ2-1; 11 nucleotides align to TRBD2. CDR3 length: 15 amino acids. After removal of 6 bases from V and 4 bases from J, the junction contained 5 bases not matched to a gene. Germline V gene data show CDR1 as LNHDA and CDR2 as SQIVND (reference sequence). CDR3 sequence reads: CASRPTSGGYNEQFF. Written as DNA, the CDR3 is TGTGCCAGTAGGCCAACTAGCGGGGGTTACAATGAGCAGTTCTTC.

The V and J genes are TRBV9 and TRBJ2-3; 9 positions agree with TRBD2. Germline CDR1 and CDR2: SGDLS and YYNGEE. The J segment lost 5 bases and the V segment lost 0 bases, leaving 7 bases of the junction unmatched. CDR3 size: 16 residues. CDR3 bases: TGTGCCAGCAGCGTAGTCGCTAGCGGGGTGGTAGATACGCAGTATTTT. It translates to CASSVVASGVVDTQYF. The full variable domain, rest sourced from reference TRBV9 and TRBJ2-3, is DSGVTQTPKHLITATGQRVTLRCSPRSGDLSVYWYQQSLDQGLQFLIQYYNGEERAKGNILERFSAQQFPDLHSELNLSSLELGDSALYFCASSVVASGVVDTQYFGPGTRLTVL.

This chain joins TRBV19 and TRBJ2-3, with a tentative D call TRBD1 (5 bases). The CDR3 consists of 13 residues. The ends were cut back, 2 bases at V and 6 bases at J, with 9 bases in the middle. Germline V lookup: CDR1 LNHDA, CDR2 SQIVND (reference sequence). CDR3 protein: CASSIYRQDTQYF. For the CDR3, the DNA is TGTGCCAGTAGTATATATCGACAGGATACGCAGTATTTT.

The chain employs TRBV12-3 or TRBV12-4 and TRBJ2-7, with D unclear. V lost 3 bases and J lost 2, with 8 bases in between. The CDR3 covers 13 residues. In nucleotides, the CDR3 is TGTGCCAGCAGTTTTGTCGAAACCTACGAGCAGTACTTC. Amino acids: CASSFVETYEQYF.

J is TRBJ2-5 and V is TRBV28; D unresolved. Germline V CDR1 and CDR2: MDHEN, SYDVKM. Deletions cut 1 base from V and 5 bases from J, with 11 bases between. The CDR3 length is 14 residues. The DNA of the CDR3 is TGTGCCAGCAGTTTATTGGGGAATCGGGAGACCCAGTACTTC. This gives the protein CASSLLGNRETQYF.

J is TRBJ2-7 and V is TRBV3-1, with 8 bases fitting TRBD2. V lost 2 bases to trimming and J lost 3 bases; unmatched junction nucleotides: 9. Per germline, CDR1 LGHDT and CDR2 YNNKEL (reference sequence). CDR3 length equals 16 residues. The CDR3 reads CASSQIRRGAFYEQYF. Written as DNA, the CDR3 is TGTGCCAGCAGCCAAATCCGGCGGGGGGCCTTCTACGAGCAGTACTTC.

This chain links TRBV6-6 with TRBJ1-5; D remains unclear. The CDR3 sequence is 14 residues long. Deletions cut 0 bases from V and 7 bases from J, with 10 bases between. Germline V gene data show CDR1 as MNHNY and CDR2 as SVGAGI (reference sequence). In nucleotides, the CDR3 is TGTGCCAGCAGTTACTCAGGGATTGAGCAGCCCCAGCATTTT. It yields the protein CASSYSGIEQPQHF.

This sequence joins TRBV6-5 and TRBJ1-2; D not certain. V lost 0 bases to trimming and J lost 8 bases, with 16 bases between them. Germline V gene data show CDR1 as MNHEY and CDR2 as SVGAGI. This CDR3 has 15 residues. CDR3 loop: CASSYSKGLSGGYTF. The CDR3 nucleotides are TGTGCCAGCAGTTACTCGAAGGGATTAAGCGGAGGCTACACCTTC.

V is TRBV6-5 and J is TRBJ1-5; D might be TRBD1 (6 bases). Germline V gives CDR1 MNHEY, CDR2 SVGAGI. The V and J ends lost 5 bases and 7 bases respectively, with 12 bases between them. This CDR3 region has 13 residues. The DNA of the CDR3 is TGTGCCAGCAGTGCCGGGGGCCGCCAGCCCCAGCATTTT. It yields the protein CASSAGGRQPQHF.